The rows below give T cell receptor beta chains drawn from one sample of a study of T cell clonotyping in hematopoietic cell transplantation. Using immunoSEQ multiplex PCR, the repertoire was profiled, and TCRdb retains in-frame clones only, with some absent. The table shows 5,700 or so clones, with over 60% occurring only once. Here the sequenced sample was PBMCs, taken 180 days after allogeneic stem cell transplant. Receptor source: a male patient aged 50 to 59 who had an allogeneic stem cell transplant from an unrelated donor, so the T cells may come from the graft donor. Some clones in this sample may be carry-over from other donors' samples. Both conserved end residues are part of each CDR3. Each record gives: clone size, D gene, V gene, J gene, CDR3 protein, CDR3 DNA. The D gene is left open where the match is weak. Part of the rows lack a size; the others show once, few, many or a class for expanded clones.

clone size: few; D gene: -; V gene: TRBV7-6; J gene: TRBJ2-7; CDR3 protein: CASSLAQGGEGYEQYF; CDR3 DNA: TGTGCCAGCAGCTTAGCACAGGGCGGGGAGGGCTACGAGCAGTACTTC
clone size: once; D gene: -; V gene: TRBV2; J gene: TRBJ1-2; CDR3 protein: CASSEGNSLYGYTF; CDR3 DNA: TGTGCCAGCAGTGAAGGGAACAGCCTATATGGCTACACCTTC
clone size: -; D gene: -; V gene: TRBV29-1; J gene: TRBJ1-2; CDR3 protein: CSVFWTGGYGYTF; CDR3 DNA: TGCAGCGTTTTTTGGACGGGGGGCTATGGCTACACCTTC
clone size: -; D gene: TRBD1; V gene: TRBV28; J gene: TRBJ2-7; CDR3 protein: CASSFQTGAYEQYF; CDR3 DNA: TGTGCCAGCAGTTTCCAGACAGGGGCCTACGAGCAGTACTTC
clone size: -; D gene: TRBD1; V gene: TRBV19; J gene: TRBJ1-4; CDR3 protein: CASSGGQVINEKLFF; CDR3 DNA: TGTGCCAGTAGTGGGGGACAGGTCATTAATGAAAAACTGTTTTTT
clone size: few; D gene: -; V gene: TRBV7-3; J gene: TRBJ2-3; CDR3 protein: CASSQMAGPTDTQYF; CDR3 DNA: TGTGCCAGCAGCCAAATGGCAGGTCCTACAGATACGCAGTATTTT
clone size: once; D gene: TRBD1; V gene: TRBV6-1; J gene: TRBJ1-2; CDR3 protein: CASSEGEGAYGYTF; CDR3 DNA: TGTGCCAGCAGTGAAGGCGAGGGGGCGTATGGCTACACCTTC
clone size: -; D gene: TRBD2; V gene: TRBV5-1; J gene: TRBJ2-7; CDR3 protein: CASSLGGLAGDPYEQYF; CDR3 DNA: TGCGCCAGCAGCTTGGGGGGACTAGCGGGAGACCCATACGAGCAGTACTTC
clone size: -; D gene: -; V gene: TRBV2; J gene: TRBJ2-5; CDR3 protein: CASSGGTVQETQYF; CDR3 DNA: TGTGCCAGCAGTGGTGGGACGGTTCAAGAGACCCAGTACTTC
clone size: few; D gene: -; V gene: TRBV6-5; J gene: TRBJ2-7; CDR3 protein: CASSWDVGYEQYF; CDR3 DNA: TGTGCCAGCAGTTGGGACGTGGGCTACGAGCAGTACTTC
clone size: -; D gene: TRBD1; V gene: TRBV6-5; J gene: TRBJ2-3; CDR3 protein: CASSSSIDRADTQYF; CDR3 DNA: TGTGCCAGCAGTTCCTCCATTGACAGGGCAGATACGCAGTATTTT
clone size: -; D gene: -; V gene: TRBV29-1; J gene: TRBJ1-1; CDR3 protein: CSVGDAVTEAFF; CDR3 DNA: TGCAGCGTTGGAGACGCCGTCACTGAAGCTTTCTTT
clone size: -; D gene: TRBD1; V gene: TRBV13; J gene: TRBJ1-4; CDR3 protein: CASSLGRGFEKLFF; CDR3 DNA: TGTGCCAGCAGCTTGGGCAGGGGGTTTGAAAAACTGTTTTTT
clone size: -; D gene: TRBD2; V gene: TRBV5-4; J gene: TRBJ2-7; CDR3 protein: CASSPWETSGYEQYF; CDR3 DNA: TGTGCCAGCAGCCCCTGGGAGACTAGCGGGTACGAGCAGTACTTC
clone size: medium-sized; D gene: -; V gene: TRBV7-9; J gene: TRBJ1-3; CDR3 protein: CASTSGLSGDGHTIYF; CDR3 DNA: TGTGCCAGCACCTCCGGGCTTAGCGGGGACGGGCACACCATATATTTT
clone size: -; D gene: TRBD1; V gene: TRBV19; J gene: TRBJ2-7; CDR3 protein: CASSKTGFYEQYF; CDR3 DNA: TGTGCCAGTAGCAAGACAGGGTTCTACGAGCAGTACTTC
clone size: -; D gene: -; V gene: TRBV29-1; J gene: TRBJ2-5; CDR3 protein: CSVGLADYEETQYF; CDR3 DNA: TGCAGCGTTGGCCTAGCCGATTATGAAGAGACTCAGTACTTC
clone size: -; D gene: TRBD2; V gene: TRBV7-3; J gene: TRBJ2-1; CDR3 protein: CASSLQAGPYNEQFF; CDR3 DNA: TGTGCCAGCAGCTTACAAGCGGGACCGTACAATGAGCAGTTCTTC
clone size: few; D gene: TRBD1; V gene: TRBV18; J gene: TRBJ2-7; CDR3 protein: CASSPGTGAYEQYF; CDR3 DNA: TGTGCCAGCTCTCCCGGGACAGGAGCCTACGAGCAGTACTTC
clone size: -; D gene: -; V gene: TRBV7-6; J gene: TRBJ2-1; CDR3 protein: CASSLGQAETMGHNEQFF; CDR3 DNA: TGTGCCAGCAGCTTAGGCCAGGCGGAAACTATGGGCCACAATGAGCAGTTCTTC
clone size: -; D gene: TRBD1; V gene: TRBV30; J gene: TRBJ1-3; CDR3 protein: CAWGTGGGRNTIYF; CDR3 DNA: TGTGCCTGGGGGACAGGGGGCGGTAGAAACACCATATATTTT
clone size: -; D gene: -; V gene: TRBV10-3; J gene: TRBJ1-2; CDR3 protein: CAISGEAQRGYNYGYTF; CDR3 DNA: TGTGCCATCAGCGGAGAGGCACAGAGGGGCTACAACTATGGCTACACCTTC
clone size: -; D gene: -; V gene: TRBV19; J gene: TRBJ2-1; CDR3 protein: CASKSSGAYNEQFF; CDR3 DNA: TGTGCCAGTAAGAGTAGCGGAGCCTACAATGAGCAGTTCTTC
clone size: -; D gene: -; V gene: TRBV7-9; J gene: TRBJ1-1; CDR3 protein: CASTCTSGDTEAFF; CDR3 DNA: TGTGCCAGCACCTGCACCTCAGGAGACACTGAAGCTTTCTTT
clone size: -; D gene: -; V gene: TRBV6-5; J gene: TRBJ1-5; CDR3 protein: CASSYRGSNQPQHF; CDR3 DNA: TGTGCCAGCAGTTACAGGGGCTCAAATCAGCCCCAGCATTTT
clone size: -; D gene: -; V gene: TRBV11-1; J gene: TRBJ1-2; CDR3 protein: CASRSDWLTANYGYTF; CDR3 DNA: TGTGCCAGCAGATCCGACTGGTTGACAGCTAACTATGGCTACACCTTC
clone size: -; D gene: TRBD2; V gene: TRBV6-5; J gene: TRBJ2-2; CDR3 protein: CASSYSRRAGAGELFF; CDR3 DNA: TGTGCCAGCAGTTACTCGAGACGTGCGGGAGCCGGGGAGCTGTTTTTT
clone size: -; D gene: -; V gene: TRBV19; J gene: TRBJ1-2; CDR3 protein: CASSQGTRYGYTF; CDR3 DNA: TGTGCCAGTAGTCAGGGGACGCGGTATGGCTACACCTTC
clone size: -; D gene: TRBD1; V gene: TRBV2; J gene: TRBJ2-1; CDR3 protein: CASRDTGQGLDNEQFF; CDR3 DNA: TGTGCCAGCAGAGATACCGGACAGGGGTTGGACAATGAGCAGTTCTTC
clone size: -; D gene: -; V gene: TRBV30; J gene: TRBJ1-2; CDR3 protein: CAWSGSGRQGTF; CDR3 DNA: TGTGCCTGGAGTGGCTCAGGACGGCAAGGAACCTTC
clone size: few; D gene: TRBD2; V gene: TRBV6-1; J gene: TRBJ2-7; CDR3 protein: CASSVGVGSGRYEQYF; CDR3 DNA: TGTGCCAGCAGTGTAGGGGTGGGTAGCGGGCGCTACGAGCAGTACTTC
clone size: -; D gene: -; V gene: TRBV28; J gene: TRBJ1-5; CDR3 protein: CASSLLGQPQHF; CDR3 DNA: TGTGCCAGCAGTTTACTAGGTCAGCCCCAGCATTTT
clone size: -; D gene: TRBD1; V gene: TRBV5-1; J gene: TRBJ2-3; CDR3 protein: CASSASGTGFVDTQYF; CDR3 DNA: TGCGCCAGCAGCGCCTCCGGGACAGGGTTTGTAGATACGCAGTATTTT
clone size: few; D gene: TRBD1; V gene: TRBV19; J gene: TRBJ1-2; CDR3 protein: CASSYRDRGAYGYTF; CDR3 DNA: TGTGCCAGTAGTTACCGGGACAGGGGGGCCTATGGCTACACCTTC
clone size: -; D gene: TRBD2; V gene: TRBV7-9; J gene: TRBJ2-3; CDR3 protein: CASSDLLAGSTPDTQYF; CDR3 DNA: TGTGCCAGCAGCGACTTATTAGCGGGATCTACACCTGATACGCAGTATTTT
clone size: -; D gene: -; V gene: TRBV7-2; J gene: TRBJ2-6; CDR3 protein: CASSLGGSSGANVLTF; CDR3 DNA: TGTGCCAGCAGCTTAGGGGGAAGCTCTGGGGCCAACGTCCTGACTTTC
clone size: -; D gene: -; V gene: TRBV9; J gene: TRBJ2-3; CDR3 protein: CASSANDLGGTQYF; CDR3 DNA: TGTGCCAGCAGCGCCAATGACCTGGGGGGTACGCAGTATTTT
clone size: -; D gene: TRBD1; V gene: TRBV6-5; J gene: TRBJ1-4; CDR3 protein: CASKGQGGSGEKLFF; CDR3 DNA: TGTGCCAGCAAGGGACAGGGGGGTTCAGGTGAAAAACTGTTTTTT
clone size: -; D gene: TRBD1; V gene: TRBV28; J gene: TRBJ1-5; CDR3 protein: CASSSRTGMNQPQHF; CDR3 DNA: TGTGCCAGCAGTTCACGGACAGGGATGAATCAGCCCCAGCATTTT
clone size: few; D gene: -; V gene: TRBV2; J gene: TRBJ2-7; CDR3 protein: CASGELKGSYEQYF; CDR3 DNA: TGTGCCAGCGGTGAGCTGAAAGGGTCCTACGAGCAGTACTTC
clone size: -; D gene: -; V gene: TRBV7-9; J gene: TRBJ2-3; CDR3 protein: CASSFLGDTQYF; CDR3 DNA: TGTGCCAGCAGCTTTTTGGGAGATACGCAGTATTTT